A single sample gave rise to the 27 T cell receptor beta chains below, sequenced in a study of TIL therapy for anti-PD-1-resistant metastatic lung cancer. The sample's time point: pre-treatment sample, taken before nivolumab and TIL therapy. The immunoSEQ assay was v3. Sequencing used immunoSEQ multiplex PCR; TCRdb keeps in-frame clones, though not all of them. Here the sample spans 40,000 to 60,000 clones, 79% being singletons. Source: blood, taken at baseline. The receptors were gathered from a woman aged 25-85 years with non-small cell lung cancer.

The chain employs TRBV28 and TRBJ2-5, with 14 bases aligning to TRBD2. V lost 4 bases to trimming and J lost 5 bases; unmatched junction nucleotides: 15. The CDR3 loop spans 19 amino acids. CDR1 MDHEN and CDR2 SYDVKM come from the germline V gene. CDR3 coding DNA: TGTGCCAGCAGTTCCCAACGACTAGCGGGAGGGCCCGGGGGCGAGACCCAGTACTTC. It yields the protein CASSSQRLAGGPGGETQYF.

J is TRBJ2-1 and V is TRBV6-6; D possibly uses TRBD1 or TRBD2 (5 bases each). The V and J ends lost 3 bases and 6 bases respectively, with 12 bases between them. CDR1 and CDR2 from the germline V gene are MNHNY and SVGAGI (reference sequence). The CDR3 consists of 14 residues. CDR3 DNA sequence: TGTGCCAGCAGTTATGGGGGAAGGGGCAATGAGCAGTTCTTC. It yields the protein CASSYGGRGNEQFF.

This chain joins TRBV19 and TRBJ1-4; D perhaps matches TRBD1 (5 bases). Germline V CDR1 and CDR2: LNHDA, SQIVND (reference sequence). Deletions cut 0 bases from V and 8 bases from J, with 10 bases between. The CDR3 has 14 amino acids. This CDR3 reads CASSIDREVEKLFF. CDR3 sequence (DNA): TGTGCCAGTAGTATAGACAGGGAAGTCGAAAAACTGTTTTTT.

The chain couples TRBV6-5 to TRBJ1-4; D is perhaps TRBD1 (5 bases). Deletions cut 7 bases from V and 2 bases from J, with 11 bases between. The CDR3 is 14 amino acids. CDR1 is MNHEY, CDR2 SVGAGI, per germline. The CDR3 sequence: CASKPRETNEKLFF. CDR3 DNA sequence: TGTGCCAGCAAACCCAGGGAGACTAATGAAAAACTGTTTTTT.

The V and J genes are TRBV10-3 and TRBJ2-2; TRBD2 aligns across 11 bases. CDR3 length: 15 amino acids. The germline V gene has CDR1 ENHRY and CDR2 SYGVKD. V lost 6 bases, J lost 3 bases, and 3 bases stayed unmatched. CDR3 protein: CAIRIAGGDTGELFF. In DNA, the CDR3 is TGTGCCATCAGGATAGCGGGAGGGGACACCGGGGAGCTGTTTTTT.

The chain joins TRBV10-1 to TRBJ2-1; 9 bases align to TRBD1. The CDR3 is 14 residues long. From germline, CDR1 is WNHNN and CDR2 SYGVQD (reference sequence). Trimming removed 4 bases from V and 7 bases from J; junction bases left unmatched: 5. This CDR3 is CASSAGTGRNEQFF. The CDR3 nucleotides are TGCGCCAGCAGTGCTGGGACAGGGCGAAATGAGCAGTTCTTC.

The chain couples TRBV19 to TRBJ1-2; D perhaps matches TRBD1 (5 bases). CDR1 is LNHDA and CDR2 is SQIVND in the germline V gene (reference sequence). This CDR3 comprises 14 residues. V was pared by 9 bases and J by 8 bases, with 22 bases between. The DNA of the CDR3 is TGTGCCAGCTCTATACAGGTGGCGAGTATAGGCTACACCTTC. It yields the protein CASSIQVASIGYTF.

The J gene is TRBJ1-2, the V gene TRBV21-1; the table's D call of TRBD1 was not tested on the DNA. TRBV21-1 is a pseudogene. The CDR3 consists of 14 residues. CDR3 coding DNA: TGTGCCAGCGGCTCTCGGACAGGGGCGAATGGCTACACCTTC. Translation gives CASGSRTGANGYTF.

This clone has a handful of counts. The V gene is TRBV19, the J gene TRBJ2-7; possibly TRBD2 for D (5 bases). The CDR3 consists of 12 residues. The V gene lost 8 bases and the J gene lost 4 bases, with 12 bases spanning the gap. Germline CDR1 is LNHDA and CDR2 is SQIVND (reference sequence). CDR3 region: CASQGSGYEQYF. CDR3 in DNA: TGTGCCAGTCAAGGGAGTGGGTACGAGCAGTACTTC.

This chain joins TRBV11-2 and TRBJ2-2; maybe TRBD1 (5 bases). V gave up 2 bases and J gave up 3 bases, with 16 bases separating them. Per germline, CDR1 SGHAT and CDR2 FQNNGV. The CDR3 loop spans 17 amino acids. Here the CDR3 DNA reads TGTGCCAGCAGCTTATTGGGGCATAAGGGCCACACCGGGGAGCTGTTTTTT. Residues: CASSLLGHKGHTGELFF.

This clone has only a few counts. The CDR3 reads CASSPTNANTGELFF. CDR3 coding DNA: TGTGCCAGTAGTCCCACAAACGCGAACACCGGGGAGCTGTTTTTT. V usage is TRBV19 and J usage is TRBJ2-2; D is ambiguous. The ends were cut back, 5 bases at V and 0 bases at J, with 10 bases in the middle. The V gene's germline CDR1 is LNHDA and CDR2 SQIVND (reference sequence). CDR3 length: 15 amino acids. Filled out from reference TRBV19 and TRBJ2-2, the complete variable domain reads DGGITQSPKYLFRKEGQNVTLSCEQNLNHDAMYWYRQDPGQGLRLIYYSQIVNDFQKGDIAEGYSVSREKKESFPLTVTSAQKNPTAFYLCASSPTNANTGELFFGEGSRLTVL.

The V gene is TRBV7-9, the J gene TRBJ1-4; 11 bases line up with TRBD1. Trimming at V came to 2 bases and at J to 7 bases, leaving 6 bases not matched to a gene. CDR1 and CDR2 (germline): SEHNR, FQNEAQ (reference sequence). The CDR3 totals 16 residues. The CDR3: CASSLNQGTGGEKLFF. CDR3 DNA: TGTGCCAGCAGCTTAAACCAAGGGACAGGGGGTGAAAAACTGTTTTTT.

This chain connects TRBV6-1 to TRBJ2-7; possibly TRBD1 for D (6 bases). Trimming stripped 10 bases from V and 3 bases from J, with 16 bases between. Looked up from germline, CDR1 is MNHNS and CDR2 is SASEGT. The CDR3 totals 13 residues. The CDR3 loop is CATADRSFYEQYF. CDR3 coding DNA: TGTGCCACCGCGGACAGATCTTTCTACGAGCAGTACTTC.

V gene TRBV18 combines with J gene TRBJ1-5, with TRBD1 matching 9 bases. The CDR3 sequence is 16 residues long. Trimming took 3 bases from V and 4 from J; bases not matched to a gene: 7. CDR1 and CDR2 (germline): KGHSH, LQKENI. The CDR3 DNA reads TGTGCCAGCTCACCTAATAGGGACAGGGAGAATCAGCCCCAGCATTTT. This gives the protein CASSPNRDRENQPQHF.

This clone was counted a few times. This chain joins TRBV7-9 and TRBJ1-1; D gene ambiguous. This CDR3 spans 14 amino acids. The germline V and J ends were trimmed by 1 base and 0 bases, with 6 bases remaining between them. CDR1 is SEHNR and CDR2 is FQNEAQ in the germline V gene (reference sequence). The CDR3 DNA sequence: TGTGCCAGCAGCTTAGTTGAGGTGAACACTGAAGCTTTCTTT. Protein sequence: CASSLVEVNTEAFF.

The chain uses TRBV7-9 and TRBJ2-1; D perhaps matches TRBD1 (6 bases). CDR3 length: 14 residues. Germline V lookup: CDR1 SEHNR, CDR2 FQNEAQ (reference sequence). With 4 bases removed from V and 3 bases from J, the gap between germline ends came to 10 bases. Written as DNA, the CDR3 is TGTGCCAGCAGCTCATCACAGGGCTACAATGAGCAGTTCTTC. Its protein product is CASSSSQGYNEQFF.

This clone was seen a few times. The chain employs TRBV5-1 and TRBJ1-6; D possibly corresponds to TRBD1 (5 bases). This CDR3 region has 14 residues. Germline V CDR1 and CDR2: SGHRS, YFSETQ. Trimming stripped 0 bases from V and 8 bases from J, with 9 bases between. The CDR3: CASSLGTGDSPLHF. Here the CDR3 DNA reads TGCGCCAGCAGCTTGGGGACGGGGGATTCACCCCTCCACTTT.

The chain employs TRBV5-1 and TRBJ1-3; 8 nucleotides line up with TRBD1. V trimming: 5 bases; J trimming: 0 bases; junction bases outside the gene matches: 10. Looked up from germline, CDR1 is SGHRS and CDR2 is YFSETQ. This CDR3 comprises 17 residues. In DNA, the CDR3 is TGCGCCAGCAGAGGGACAGGACGTCAGAGCTCTGGAAACACCATATATTTT. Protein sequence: CASRGTGRQSSGNTIYF.

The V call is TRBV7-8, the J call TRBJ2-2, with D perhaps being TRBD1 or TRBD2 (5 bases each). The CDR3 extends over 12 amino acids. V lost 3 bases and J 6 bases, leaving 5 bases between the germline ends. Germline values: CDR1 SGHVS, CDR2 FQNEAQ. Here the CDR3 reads CASSLGAGELFF. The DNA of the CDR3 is TGTGCCAGCAGCTTGGGGGCCGGGGAGCTGTTTTTT.

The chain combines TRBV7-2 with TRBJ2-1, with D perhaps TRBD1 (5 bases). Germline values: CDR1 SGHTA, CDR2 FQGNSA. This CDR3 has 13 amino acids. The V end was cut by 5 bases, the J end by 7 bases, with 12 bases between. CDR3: CASSPGSGNEQFF. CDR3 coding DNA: TGTGCCAGCAGCCCAGGGTCTGGAAATGAGCAGTTCTTC.

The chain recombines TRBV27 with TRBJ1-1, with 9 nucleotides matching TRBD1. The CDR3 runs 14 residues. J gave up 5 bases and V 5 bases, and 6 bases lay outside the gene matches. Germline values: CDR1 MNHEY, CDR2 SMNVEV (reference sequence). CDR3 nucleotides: TGTGCCAGCAGTGCACAGGGGGCCGGGACTGAAGCTTTCTTT. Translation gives CASSAQGAGTEAFF.

The CDR3 DNA reads TGTGCCAGCAGTTTATCGATGGGGCCTGGTGAAAAACTGTTTTTT. Its translation is CASSLSMGPGEKLFF. This chain links TRBV27 with TRBJ1-4, with D perhaps matching TRBD1 (5 bases). With 0 bases removed from V and 7 bases from J, the gap between germline ends came to 12 bases. From germline, CDR1 is MNHEY and CDR2 SMNVEV (reference sequence). This CDR3 contains 15 residues. The full variable domain, with the rest looked up from reference TRBV27 and TRBJ1-4, is EAQVTQNPRYLITVTGKKLTVTCSQNMNHEYMSWYRQDPGLGLRQIYYSMNVEVTDKGDVPEGYKVSRKEKRNFPLILESPSPNQTSLYFCASSLSMGPGEKLFFGSGTQLSVL.

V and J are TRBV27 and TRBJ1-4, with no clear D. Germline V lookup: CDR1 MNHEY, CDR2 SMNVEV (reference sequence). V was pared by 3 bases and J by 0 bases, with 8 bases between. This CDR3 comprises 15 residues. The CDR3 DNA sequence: TGTGCCAGCAGTTTGGCAGACTCAACTAATGAAAAACTGTTTTTT. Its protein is CASSLADSTNEKLFF. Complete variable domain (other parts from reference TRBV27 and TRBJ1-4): EAQVTQNPRYLITVTGKKLTVTCSQNMNHEYMSWYRQDPGLGLRQIYYSMNVEVTDKGDVPEGYKVSRKEKRNFPLILESPSPNQTSLYFCASSLADSTNEKLFFGSGTQLSVL.

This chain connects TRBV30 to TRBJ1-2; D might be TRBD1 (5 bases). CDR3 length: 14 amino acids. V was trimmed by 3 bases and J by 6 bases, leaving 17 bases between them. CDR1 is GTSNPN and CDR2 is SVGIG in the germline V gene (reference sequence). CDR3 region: CAWSGQGHWDGYTF. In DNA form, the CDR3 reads TGTGCCTGGAGCGGCCAGGGCCATTGGGATGGCTACACCTTC.

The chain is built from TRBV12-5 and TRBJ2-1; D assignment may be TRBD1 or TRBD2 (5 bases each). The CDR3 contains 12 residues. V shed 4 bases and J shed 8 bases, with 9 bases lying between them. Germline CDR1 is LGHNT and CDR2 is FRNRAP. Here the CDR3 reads CASGSRDDEQFF. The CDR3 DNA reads TGTGCTAGTGGTTCCCGGGACGATGAGCAGTTCTTC.

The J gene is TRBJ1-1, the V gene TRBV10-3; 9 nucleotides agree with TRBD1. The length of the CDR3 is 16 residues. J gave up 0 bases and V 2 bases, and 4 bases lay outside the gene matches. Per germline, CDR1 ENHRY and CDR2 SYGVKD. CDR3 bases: TGTGCCATCAGTGAGCAAGGACAGGGGCTGAACACTGAAGCTTTCTTT. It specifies CAISEQGQGLNTEAFF.

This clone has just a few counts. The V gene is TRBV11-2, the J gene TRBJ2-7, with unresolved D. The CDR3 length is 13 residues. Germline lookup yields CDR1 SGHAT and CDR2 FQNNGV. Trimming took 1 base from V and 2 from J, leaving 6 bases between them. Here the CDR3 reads CASSLAIPYEQYF. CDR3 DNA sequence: TGTGCCAGCAGCTTAGCTATCCCCTACGAGCAGTACTTC.